The source of this T cell receptor beta chain is a study of T cells in Graves' hyperthyroidism and ophthalmopathy. Study-wide results and caveats: Most thyroid clonotypes that were expanded above 0.001 also turned up in blood.

V was pared by 0 bases and J by 3 bases, with 11 bases between. Germline-derived CDR1 and CDR2 are MNHNY and SVGAGI (reference sequence). This CDR3 has 15 residues. At least ten counts were recorded for this clonotype. Its antigen is unknown. The TCR beta CDR3 regions underwent amplification using RNA transcripts as the source. When the TCR CDR3 underwent first-round RT-PCR, the HTBI primer set was used. One entry per CDR3 protein results from TCRdb running MiXCR on the multiplex PCR reads. The data show 240,000 or so distinct CDR3 sequences, about 16% seen once. Sequencing was performed on blood. This chain links TRBV6-6 with TRBJ1-1; D not resolved. This receptor was identified in a woman between 18 and 29 years old with Graves' ophthalmopathy. CDR3 sequence (DNA): TGTGCCAGCAGTTACTCGAATCTGGGTTACACTGAAGCTTTCTTT. This translates into CASSYSNLGYTEAFF.